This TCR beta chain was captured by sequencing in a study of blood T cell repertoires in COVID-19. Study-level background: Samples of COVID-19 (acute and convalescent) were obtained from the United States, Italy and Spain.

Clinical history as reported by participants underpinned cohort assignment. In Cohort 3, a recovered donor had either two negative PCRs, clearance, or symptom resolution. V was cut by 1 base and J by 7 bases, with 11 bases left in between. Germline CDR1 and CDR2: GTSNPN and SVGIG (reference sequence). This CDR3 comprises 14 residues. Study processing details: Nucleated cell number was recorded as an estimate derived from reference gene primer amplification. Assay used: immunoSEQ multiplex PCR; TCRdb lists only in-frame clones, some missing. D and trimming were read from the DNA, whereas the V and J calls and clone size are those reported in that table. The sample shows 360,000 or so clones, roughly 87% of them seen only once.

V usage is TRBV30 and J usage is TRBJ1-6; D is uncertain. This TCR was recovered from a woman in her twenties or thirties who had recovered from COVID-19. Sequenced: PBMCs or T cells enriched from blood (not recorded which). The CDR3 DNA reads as TGTGCCTGGAGTGGGCCTTTCGGGAATTCACCCCTCCACTTT. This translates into CAWSGPFGNSPLHF. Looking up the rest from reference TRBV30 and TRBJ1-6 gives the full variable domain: SQTIHQWPATLVQPVGSPLSLECTVEGTSNPNLYWYRQAAGRGLQLLFYSVGIGQISSEVPQNLSASRPQDRQFILSSKKLLLSDSGFYLCAWSGPFGNSPLHFGNGTRLTVT.